This T cell receptor (beta chain) is drawn from a study of OX40 agonist ivuxolimab in advanced cancers. The overall study: A mean age of approximately 60 years, range roughly 20 to 80, was recorded, and 80% to 90% were male. General study findings and limits: Specificity for antigen went undetermined in the expanded peripheral T cells.

Repertoires were generated with immunoSEQ multiplex PCR, while TCRdb's copy carries only in-frame clones and drops some. Here the sample spans under 95,000 clones, 70% to 90% being singletons. CDR1 is SGHNT and CDR2 is YENEEA in the germline V gene. Trimming cost V 0 bases and J 6 bases; bases outside gene matches: 3. The CDR3 totals 14 residues. This clone was counted a few times. Its specificity is not known. The sequence was obtained from an adult with an advanced solid tumor such as melanoma, head and neck, liver or kidney cancer. Material: CD4+ or CD8+ T cells sorted from blood, obtained in a trial of the OX40 agonist ivuxolimab. The chain employs TRBV11-3 and TRBJ2-3; TRBD1 matches 7 bases. The CDR3 DNA reads TGTGCCAGCAGCTTAGATGGACAGGTGGATACGCAGTATTTT. This gives the protein CASSLDGQVDTQYF.